A few counts support the clone carrying this T cell receptor beta chain. The target antigen is unknown. The gene names here belong to mouse. The observed sequence ends 4 residues before the CDR3 terminus, with the missing tail filled in from the germline J gene. The data derive from a study of CD8+ T cells in alopecia areata. Study as a whole: Female approximately 7-11-week-old C3H/HeJ recipients received skin from approximately 6-13-month-old C3H/HeJ graft donors with spontaneous alopecia. Study findings and constraints: Normal-skin resident alphabeta T cells also appear among scalp sample sequences.

After isolation, RNA underwent reverse transcription to generate cDNA as the sequencing template. TCRdb's copy holds only in-frame clones and misses some; the assay was immunoSEQ multiplex PCR. Recorded here are under 350,000 clones, none singletons. Pooled cutaneous lymph node cells were sorted using CD4, CD8alpha, NKG2D, NKG2ACE and other markers. The CDR3 has 14 amino acids. Germline V gives CDR1 LGHNA, CDR2 YNLKQL (reference sequence). This chain uses TRBV5 with TRBJ2-5; D is perhaps TRBD1 (6 bases). Sequences were obtained from CD4+ T cells sorted from a lymph node. The sequence was collected from a C3H/HeJ mouse with alopecia areata. Mouse MHC haplotype: H2-k. The sequenced CDR3 bases are TGTGCCAGCAGCCAAGACCGGGACAAAGAC. Residues: CASSQDRDKD. The full CDR3 protein is CASSQDRDKDTQYF.